This T cell receptor (beta chain) was profiled in a study of blood T cell repertoires in COVID-19. Across the whole study: PBMCs, B-cell-depleted T cells, or T cells were the source of the cDNA or gDNA that made up the material.

Generated by immunoSEQ multiplex PCR, the TCRdb table keeps only in-frame clones and is missing some. Of roughly 250,000 clones listed, about 76% are singletons. The V end lost 7 bases, the J end lost 4 bases, and 19 bases lay between the germline ends. Per germline, CDR1 SQVTM and CDR2 ANQGSEA. This CDR3 comprises 14 residues. The TCR sequence derives from a woman aged 55-69 years with active or convalescent COVID-19. The gene calls are TRBV29-1 and TRBJ1-1, with D perhaps TRBD1 (5 bases). Material for sequencing was peripheral blood. As DNA, the CDR3 is TGCAGCGCGAATACAATTGGAGGGGTCACTGAAGCTTTCTTT. It codes for CSANTIGGVTEAFF.